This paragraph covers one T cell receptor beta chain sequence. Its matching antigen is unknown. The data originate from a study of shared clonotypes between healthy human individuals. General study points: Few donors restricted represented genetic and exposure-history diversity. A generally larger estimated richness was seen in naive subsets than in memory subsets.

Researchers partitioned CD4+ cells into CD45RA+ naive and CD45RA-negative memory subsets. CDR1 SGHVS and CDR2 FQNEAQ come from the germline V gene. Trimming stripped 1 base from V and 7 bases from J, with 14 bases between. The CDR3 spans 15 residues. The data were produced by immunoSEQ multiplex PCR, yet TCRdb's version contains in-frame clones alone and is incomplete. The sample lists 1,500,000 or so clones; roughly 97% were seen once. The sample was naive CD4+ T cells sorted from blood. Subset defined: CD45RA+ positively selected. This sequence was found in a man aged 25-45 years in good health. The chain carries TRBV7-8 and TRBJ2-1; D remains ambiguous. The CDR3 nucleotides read TGTGCCAGCAGCTTAGTCGCCCAAAATGGGAATGAGCAGTTCTTC. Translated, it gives CASSLVAQNGNEQFF.